This TCR beta chain was obtained from a study of regulatory and conventional T cells in RAG deficiency. Trimming left V 1 base short and J 8 bases short, with 8 bases between. The CDR3 length is 11 residues. Looked up from germline, CDR1 is GTSNPN and CDR2 is SVGIG (reference sequence). Sequencing used immunoSEQ multiplex PCR; TCRdb keeps in-frame clones, though not all of them. The profile covers approximately 12,000 clones, with around 94% appearing a single time and over 0.95% taken by the ten largest. Genomic DNA came from blood conventional CD4+ T cells gated CD25-low CD127-high. The same sample was also studied in work on regulatory T cells. That work states: Amplification used 52 TRBV primers and 13 TRBJ primers.

Sequenced material: CD4+ effector T cells sorted from blood. J is TRBJ1-1 and V is TRBV30; the D is unclear. This sequence was found in a human donor in good health. The CDR3 sequence: CAWSARTEAFF. The CDR3 DNA follows: TGTGCCTGGAGTGCCAGGACGGAAGCTTTCTTT. The full variable domain, rest sourced from reference TRBV30 and TRBJ1-1, is SQTIHQWPATLVQPVGSPLSLECTVEGTSNPNLYWYRQAAGRGLQLLFYSVGIGQISSEVPQNLSASRPQDRQFILSSKKLLLSDSGFYLCAWSARTEAFFGQGTRLTVV.